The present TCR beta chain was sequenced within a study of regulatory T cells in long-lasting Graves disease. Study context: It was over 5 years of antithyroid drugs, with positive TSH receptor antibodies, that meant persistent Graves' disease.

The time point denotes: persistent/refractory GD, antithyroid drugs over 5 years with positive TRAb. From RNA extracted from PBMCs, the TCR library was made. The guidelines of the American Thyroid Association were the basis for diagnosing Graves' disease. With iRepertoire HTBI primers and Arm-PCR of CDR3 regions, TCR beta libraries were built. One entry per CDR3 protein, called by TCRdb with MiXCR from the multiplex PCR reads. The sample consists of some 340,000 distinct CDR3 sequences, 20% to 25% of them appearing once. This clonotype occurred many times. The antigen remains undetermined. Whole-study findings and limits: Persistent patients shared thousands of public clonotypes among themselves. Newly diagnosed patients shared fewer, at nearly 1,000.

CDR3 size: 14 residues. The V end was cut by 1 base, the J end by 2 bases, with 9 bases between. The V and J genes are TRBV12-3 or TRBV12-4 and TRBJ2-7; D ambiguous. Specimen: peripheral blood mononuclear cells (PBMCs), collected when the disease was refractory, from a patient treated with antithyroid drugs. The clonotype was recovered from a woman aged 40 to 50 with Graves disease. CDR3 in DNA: TGTGCCAGCAGTTTAGGCGACGGACCCTACGAGCAGTACTTC. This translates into CASSLGDGPYEQYF.